Below, one T cell receptor beta chain is given with its context. Its specificity is not known. V shed 3 bases and J shed 4 bases, with 19 bases lying between them. The CDR3 consists of 16 residues. Germline CDR1 reads SGHDT; CDR2 reads YYEEEE. This specimen belongs to a study of cytomegalovirus exposure and HLA in healthy donors. Study information: A data release that came early held tens of millions of unique TCRs from HLA-typed donors.

This PCR relied on a set of 60 Vbeta primers and 13 Jbeta primers. Clones were sequenced by immunoSEQ multiplex PCR, and TCRdb holds only the in-frame ones, with some missing. The table records 150,000 or so clones, about 73% of them present only once. Study conclusions and caveats: Within the data, a cluster of highly shared sequence variants was likely a sequencing artifact.

The sequenced material came from PBMCs. This receptor was identified in a woman aged 40-49 years in good health and CMV-seronegative. V gene TRBV5-6 combines with J gene TRBJ2-5; D perhaps matches TRBD1 (6 bases). This chain's CDR3 is CASSWEQGSVLETQYF. The CDR3 nucleotides read TGTGCCAGCAGCTGGGAACAGGGTTCAGTCTTAGAGACCCAGTACTTC. The full variable domain, rest sourced from reference TRBV5-6 and TRBJ2-5, is DAGVTQSPTHLIKTRGQQVTLRCSPKSGHDTVSWYQQALGQGPQFIFQYYEEEERQRGNFPDRFSGHQFPNYSSELNVNALLLGDSALYLCASSWEQGSVLETQYFGPGTRLLVL.